This T cell receptor (beta chain) was documented in a study of T cell changes during pregnancy in multiple sclerosis (dated by TCRdb to between 2018 and 2021). Notes on the research overall: The study looked at changes in the T cell repertoire across pregnancy in women with multiple sclerosis.

The library was produced with the immunoSEQ multiplex PCR assay. Sourced from immuneACCESS, this table was stored by TCRdb with only in-frame sequences that have V and J called. A share of the clones is absent; for the studies checked, an unresolved V gene accounts for under half, and the remainder has no known explanation. The sample has tens of thousands of clones on record, around 91% of them singletons. The top ten hold around 0.7% of the sample. A word on this clone: Its target antigen remains unknown. Per-nucleotide qualities are absent, and no much larger clonotype sits a single base away.

Trimming costs V 4 bases and J 9 bases, and their ends lie 12 bases apart. Reading from cysteine to phenylalanine, the CDR3 counts 11 amino acids. Only CDR3 DNA remains: 33 bases, in frame from the first base. Via the germline V gene, CDR1 is SQVTM and CDR2 ANQGSEA. The V and J genes are TRBV29-1 and TRBJ1-1; TRBD1 is possibly the D segment (5 matching bases). The sequences come from peripheral blood, collected in the third trimester of pregnancy. The sequence came from a female donor in good health, enrolled as a control in a pregnancy study. The DNA is TGCAGCGTTGCAAGGGGTGGAAAAGCTTTCTTT. This sequence encodes CSVARGGKAFF.